The rows below give T cell receptor beta chains drawn from one sample of a study of cytomegalovirus exposure and HLA in healthy donors. Assay: immunoSEQ multiplex PCR; the TCRdb copy retains only in-frame clones and omits some. This sample yields some 180,000 clones, of which around 80% are seen a single time; less than 1.5% belongs to the top ten. Input material: PBMCs. The receptors derive from a girl aged 5 to 17 in good health and CMV-seropositive. Each CDR3 is given with its conserved first and last residue. The order of the fields is clone size, V gene, D gene, J gene, CDR3 protein, CDR3 DNA. A D gene is named only where the DNA matches it firmly. Size tells how often a clone was seen (once, few, many) or the class of an expanded clone, and some rows leave it out.

clone size: .; V gene: TRBV7-2; D gene: .; J gene: TRBJ2-2; CDR3 protein: CASSLVPVTTGELFF; CDR3 DNA: TGTGCCAGCAGCTTAGTACCGGTCACCACCGGGGAGCTGTTTTTT
clone size: .; V gene: TRBV5-1; D gene: .; J gene: TRBJ2-1; CDR3 protein: CASSYPIYNEQFF; CDR3 DNA: TGCGCCAGCAGCTATCCTATCTACAATGAGCAGTTCTTC
clone size: .; V gene: TRBV19; D gene: .; J gene: TRBJ2-7; CDR3 protein: CASSIGGGSYEQYF; CDR3 DNA: TGTGCCAGTAGTATTGGCGGAGGCTCCTACGAGCAGTACTTC
clone size: once; V gene: TRBV19; D gene: .; J gene: TRBJ1-1; CDR3 protein: CASSISTAQTNTEAFF; CDR3 DNA: TGTGCCAGTAGTATTTCAACAGCACAGACGAACACTGAAGCTTTCTTT
clone size: .; V gene: TRBV27; D gene: .; J gene: TRBJ2-7; CDR3 protein: CASSQALQGRLAAEQYF; CDR3 DNA: TGTGCCAGCAGTCAGGCCCTACAGGGACGACTAGCAGCCGAGCAGTACTTC
clone size: .; V gene: TRBV7-6; D gene: TRBD1; J gene: TRBJ1-4; CDR3 protein: CASSSGQGAGKLFF; CDR3 DNA: TGTGCCAGCAGTTCCGGACAGGGAGCAGGAAAACTGTTTTTT
clone size: .; V gene: TRBV4-1; D gene: .; J gene: TRBJ1-5; CDR3 protein: CAVSTPWSDQPQHF; CDR3 DNA: TGCGCCGTCTCGACACCGTGGTCGGATCAGCCCCAGCATTTT
clone size: .; V gene: TRBV18; D gene: TRBD1; J gene: TRBJ1-1; CDR3 protein: CASSPPSQGGTEAFF; CDR3 DNA: TGTGCCAGCTCACCACCCTCACAGGGGGGGACTGAAGCTTTCTTT
clone size: .; V gene: TRBV27; D gene: .; J gene: TRBJ2-3; CDR3 protein: CASSLLTLSTDTQYF; CDR3 DNA: TGTGCCAGCAGTTTATTGACACTCAGCACAGATACGCAGTATTTT
clone size: .; V gene: TRBV6-1; D gene: .; J gene: TRBJ2-1; CDR3 protein: CASLNTGSYSEQFF; CDR3 DNA: TGTGCCAGCCTAAACACCGGCTCCTACAGTGAGCAGTTCTTC
clone size: .; V gene: TRBV14; D gene: .; J gene: TRBJ1-1; CDR3 protein: CASSQGIVNSGGAFF; CDR3 DNA: TGTGCCAGCAGCCAAGGCATCGTAAACTCCGGGGGAGCTTTCTTT
clone size: .; V gene: TRBV11-1; D gene: .; J gene: TRBJ1-1; CDR3 protein: CASRPDFLVPEQAFF; CDR3 DNA: TGTGCCAGCCGACCGGACTTTTTAGTCCCCGAACAAGCTTTCTTT
clone size: .; V gene: TRBV5-1; D gene: TRBD2; J gene: TRBJ2-1; CDR3 protein: CASSSRTPSGRPNEQFF; CDR3 DNA: TGCGCCAGCAGCTCTAGGACCCCTAGCGGGAGACCCAATGAGCAGTTCTTC
clone size: .; V gene: TRBV7-6; D gene: TRBD2; J gene: TRBJ2-1; CDR3 protein: CASSLAGATSGWNEQFF; CDR3 DNA: TGTGCCAGCAGCTTAGCGGGGGCGACTAGCGGGTGGAATGAGCAGTTCTTC
clone size: .; V gene: TRBV5-6; D gene: TRBD1; J gene: TRBJ2-6; CDR3 protein: CASSRMGQGWSGANVLTF; CDR3 DNA: TGTGCCAGCAGCCGCATGGGACAGGGGTGGTCTGGGGCCAACGTCCTGACTTTC
clone size: .; V gene: TRBV7-9; D gene: TRBD1; J gene: TRBJ1-4; CDR3 protein: CASSPSGTGITNEKLFF; CDR3 DNA: TGTGCCAGCAGCCCCTCCGGGACAGGGATTACTAATGAAAAACTGTTTTTT
clone size: few; V gene: TRBV6-5; D gene: .; J gene: TRBJ2-7; CDR3 protein: CASSFSSSYEQYF; CDR3 DNA: TGTGCCAGCAGTTTCTCGAGCTCCTACGAGCAGTACTTC
clone size: few; V gene: TRBV10-3; D gene: TRBD1; J gene: TRBJ2-6; CDR3 protein: CAISRGGQGAGANVLTF; CDR3 DNA: TGTGCCATCAGCAGGGGGGGACAGGGGGCTGGGGCCAACGTCCTGACTTTC
clone size: medium-sized; V gene: TRBV30; D gene: .; J gene: TRBJ1-4; CDR3 protein: CAWSGQAATNEKLFF; CDR3 DNA: TGTGCCTGGAGTGGTCAGGCCGCAACTAATGAAAAACTGTTTTTT
clone size: .; V gene: TRBV2; D gene: .; J gene: TRBJ1-1; CDR3 protein: CASKQGVAEAFF; CDR3 DNA: TGTGCCAGCAAACAGGGAGTCGCTGAAGCTTTCTTT
clone size: .; V gene: TRBV2; D gene: TRBD2; J gene: TRBJ2-5; CDR3 protein: CASYRGLGGETQYF; CDR3 DNA: TGTGCCTCCTATAGGGGACTAGGAGGCGAGACCCAGTACTTC
clone size: few; V gene: TRBV25-1; D gene: TRBD2; J gene: TRBJ2-1; CDR3 protein: CASLKREGGNEQFF; CDR3 DNA: TGTGCCAGCCTGAAGCGGGAGGGGGGGAATGAGCAGTTCTTC
clone size: .; V gene: TRBV5-6; D gene: .; J gene: TRBJ2-7; CDR3 protein: CASSLIRGLLTYEQYF; CDR3 DNA: TGTGCCAGCAGCTTGATCCGCGGGCTACTGACCTACGAGCAGTACTTC
clone size: .; V gene: TRBV30; D gene: TRBD1; J gene: TRBJ1-1; CDR3 protein: CAWSQGQRNTEAFF; CDR3 DNA: TGTGCCTGGAGTCAGGGACAGCGAAACACTGAAGCTTTCTTT
clone size: .; V gene: TRBV29-1; D gene: .; J gene: TRBJ2-2; CDR3 protein: CSVGLADTGELFF; CDR3 DNA: TGCAGCGTTGGGCTAGCTGACACCGGGGAGCTGTTTTTT
clone size: .; V gene: TRBV6-5; D gene: .; J gene: TRBJ2-3; CDR3 protein: CASSYQGTQYF; CDR3 DNA: TGTGCCAGCAGTTACCAGGGTACGCAGTATTTT
clone size: .; V gene: TRBV7-9; D gene: TRBD1; J gene: TRBJ2-5; CDR3 protein: CASSLTNGTGQDETQYF; CDR3 DNA: TGTGCCAGCAGCCTAACCAACGGGACGGGACAGGACGAGACCCAGTACTTC
clone size: .; V gene: TRBV7-9; D gene: .; J gene: TRBJ2-3; CDR3 protein: CASSQNRERWYF; CDR3 DNA: TGTGCCAGCAGCCAAAACAGGGAAAGGTGGTATTTT
clone size: .; V gene: TRBV11-3; D gene: TRBD2; J gene: TRBJ2-1; CDR3 protein: CASSRQGLPDEQFF; CDR3 DNA: TGTGCCAGCAGCCGTCAGGGACTACCGGATGAGCAGTTCTTC
clone size: .; V gene: TRBV5-4; D gene: .; J gene: TRBJ1-3; CDR3 protein: CASSSRQAIYF; CDR3 DNA: TGTGCCAGCAGCTCAAGACAGGCCATATATTTT
clone size: .; V gene: TRBV27; D gene: .; J gene: TRBJ1-1; CDR3 protein: CASSLRGNTEAFF; CDR3 DNA: TGTGCCAGCAGTTTAAGGGGGAACACTGAAGCTTTCTTT
clone size: once; V gene: TRBV5-6; D gene: TRBD1; J gene: TRBJ2-7; CDR3 protein: CASSPGQGTTVHEQYF; CDR3 DNA: TGTGCCAGCAGCCCTGGACAGGGAACGACAGTACACGAGCAGTACTTC
clone size: few; V gene: TRBV5-1; D gene: TRBD2; J gene: TRBJ2-1; CDR3 protein: CASSVGTSGRALGNEQFF; CDR3 DNA: TGCGCCAGCAGCGTGGGGACTAGCGGGAGGGCCTTAGGCAATGAGCAGTTCTTC
clone size: .; V gene: TRBV30; D gene: .; J gene: TRBJ1-1; CDR3 protein: CAWSRGGATEAFF; CDR3 DNA: TGTGCCTGGAGTCGCGGGGGGGCCACTGAAGCTTTCTTT
clone size: once; V gene: TRBV2; D gene: TRBD2; J gene: TRBJ2-7; CDR3 protein: CASSPKSGVLYEQYF; CDR3 DNA: TGTGCCAGCAGTCCTAAAAGCGGGGTTCTCTACGAGCAGTACTTC
clone size: .; V gene: TRBV4-2; D gene: .; J gene: TRBJ2-2; CDR3 protein: CASSLGGATGELFF; CDR3 DNA: TGTGCCAGCAGCCTAGGGGGGGCCACCGGGGAGCTGTTTTTT
clone size: .; V gene: TRBV6-1; D gene: TRBD2; J gene: TRBJ2-1; CDR3 protein: CASSETPSGVSQFF; CDR3 DNA: TGTGCCAGCAGCGAAACTCCTAGCGGGGTCAGTCAGTTCTTC
clone size: .; V gene: TRBV6-5; D gene: TRBD1; J gene: TRBJ2-7; CDR3 protein: CASSDPDRVSYEQYF; CDR3 DNA: TGTGCCAGCAGCGACCCGGACAGGGTGTCCTACGAGCAGTACTTC
clone size: .; V gene: TRBV11-2; D gene: TRBD1; J gene: TRBJ1-1; CDR3 protein: CASPLGGTGAFF; CDR3 DNA: TGTGCCAGCCCCCTGGGGGGGACAGGGGCTTTCTTT
clone size: .; V gene: TRBV7-2; D gene: .; J gene: TRBJ1-3; CDR3 protein: CASSQRLAAGNTIYF; CDR3 DNA: TGTGCCAGCAGCCAACGACTGGCTGCTGGAAACACCATATATTTT
clone size: .; V gene: TRBV5-1; D gene: .; J gene: TRBJ2-7; CDR3 protein: CASSLGPDSYEQYF; CDR3 DNA: TGCGCCAGCAGCTTGGGCCCAGACTCCTACGAGCAGTACTTC
clone size: .; V gene: TRBV18; D gene: .; J gene: TRBJ1-1; CDR3 protein: CASSPIIGSTNTEAFF; CDR3 DNA: TGTGCCAGCTCACCAATCATTGGGAGTACGAACACTGAAGCTTTCTTT
clone size: .; V gene: TRBV4-1; D gene: .; J gene: TRBJ1-2; CDR3 protein: CASSQVEGYYGYTF; CDR3 DNA: TGCGCCAGCAGCCAAGTCGAGGGATACTATGGCTACACCTTC
clone size: few; V gene: TRBV5-5; D gene: .; J gene: TRBJ2-5; CDR3 protein: CASSLTLAQETQYF; CDR3 DNA: TGTGCCAGCAGCTTGACGCTAGCCCAAGAGACCCAGTACTTC
clone size: .; V gene: TRBV27; D gene: .; J gene: TRBJ1-1; CDR3 protein: CASSLTWGETNTEAFF; CDR3 DNA: TGTGCCAGCAGTTTAACGTGGGGGGAAACGAACACTGAAGCTTTCTTT
clone size: .; V gene: TRBV18; D gene: TRBD1; J gene: TRBJ1-1; CDR3 protein: CASSYWTGGDTEAFF; CDR3 DNA: TGTGCCAGCTCGTACTGGACAGGGGGAGACACTGAAGCTTTCTTT
clone size: .; V gene: TRBV6-1; D gene: TRBD1; J gene: TRBJ1-5; CDR3 protein: CASSEGRGLQPQHF; CDR3 DNA: TGTGCCAGCAGTGAAGGCAGGGGGCTCCAGCCCCAGCATTTT
clone size: .; V gene: TRBV14; D gene: .; J gene: TRBJ2-1; CDR3 protein: CASSQEGPKLGKLYNEQFF; CDR3 DNA: TGTGCCAGCAGCCAAGAAGGCCCGAAACTAGGCAAATTGTACAATGAGCAGTTCTTC
clone size: .; V gene: TRBV27; D gene: .; J gene: TRBJ2-5; CDR3 protein: CASSLKRWVGAQYF; CDR3 DNA: TGTGCCAGCAGTTTAAAACGGTGGGTGGGAGCCCAGTACTTC
clone size: .; V gene: TRBV13; D gene: .; J gene: TRBJ2-5; CDR3 protein: CASSLEGQETQYF; CDR3 DNA: TGTGCCAGCAGCTTAGAGGGGCAGGAGACCCAGTACTTC